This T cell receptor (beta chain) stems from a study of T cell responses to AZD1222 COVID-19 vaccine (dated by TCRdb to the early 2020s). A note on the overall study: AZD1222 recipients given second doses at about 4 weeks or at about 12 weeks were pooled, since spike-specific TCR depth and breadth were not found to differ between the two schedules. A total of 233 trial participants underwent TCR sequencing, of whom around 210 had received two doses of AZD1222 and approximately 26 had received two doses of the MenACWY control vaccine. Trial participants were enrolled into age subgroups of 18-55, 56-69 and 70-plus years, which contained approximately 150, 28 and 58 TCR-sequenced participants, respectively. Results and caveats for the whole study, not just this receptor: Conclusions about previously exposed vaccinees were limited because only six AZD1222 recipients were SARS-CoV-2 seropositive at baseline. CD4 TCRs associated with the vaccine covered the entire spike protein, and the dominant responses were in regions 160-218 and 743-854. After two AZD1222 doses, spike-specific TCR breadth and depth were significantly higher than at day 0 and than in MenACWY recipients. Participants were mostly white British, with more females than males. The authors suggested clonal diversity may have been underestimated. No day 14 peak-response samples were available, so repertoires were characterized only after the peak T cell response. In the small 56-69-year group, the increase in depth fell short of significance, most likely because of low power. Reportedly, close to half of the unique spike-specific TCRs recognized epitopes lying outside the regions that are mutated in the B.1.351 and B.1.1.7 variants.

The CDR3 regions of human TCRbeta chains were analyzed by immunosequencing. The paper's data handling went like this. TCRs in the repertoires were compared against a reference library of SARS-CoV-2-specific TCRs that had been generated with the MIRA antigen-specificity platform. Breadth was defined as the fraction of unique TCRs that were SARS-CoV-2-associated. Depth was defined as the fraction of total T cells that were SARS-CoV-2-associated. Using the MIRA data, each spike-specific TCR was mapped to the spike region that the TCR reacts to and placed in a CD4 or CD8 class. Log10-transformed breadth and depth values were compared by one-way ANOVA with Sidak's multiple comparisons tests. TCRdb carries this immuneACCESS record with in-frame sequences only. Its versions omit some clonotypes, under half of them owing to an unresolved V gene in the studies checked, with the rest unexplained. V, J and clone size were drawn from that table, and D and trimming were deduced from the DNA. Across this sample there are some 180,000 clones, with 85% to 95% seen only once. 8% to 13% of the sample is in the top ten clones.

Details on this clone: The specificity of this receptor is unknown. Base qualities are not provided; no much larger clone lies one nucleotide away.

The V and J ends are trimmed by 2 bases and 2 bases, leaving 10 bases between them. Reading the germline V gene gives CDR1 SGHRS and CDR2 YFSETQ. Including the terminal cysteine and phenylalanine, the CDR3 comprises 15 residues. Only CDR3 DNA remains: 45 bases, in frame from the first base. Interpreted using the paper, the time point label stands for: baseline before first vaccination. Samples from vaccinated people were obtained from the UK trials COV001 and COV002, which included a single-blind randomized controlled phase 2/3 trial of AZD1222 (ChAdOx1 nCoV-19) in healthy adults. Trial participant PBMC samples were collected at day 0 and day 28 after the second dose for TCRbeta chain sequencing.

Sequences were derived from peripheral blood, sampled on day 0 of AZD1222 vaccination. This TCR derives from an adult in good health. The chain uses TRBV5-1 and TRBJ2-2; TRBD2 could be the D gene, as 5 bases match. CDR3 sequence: CASSLRGTNTGELFF. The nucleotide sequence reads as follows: TGCGCCAGCAGCTTACGGGGAACCAACACCGGGGAGCTGTTTTTT.